This T cell receptor beta chain comes out of a study of T cell responses to AZD1222 COVID-19 vaccine. General observations from the study: Clonal diversity was possibly underestimated; the donors were predominantly white British and more often female.

For this clone: Its matching antigen is unknown.

The assay was immunoSEQ multiplex PCR, and TCRdb's table has in-frame clones only and misses some. Of roughly 200,000 clones listed, around 88% are singletons. Germline CDR1 reads SGHKS; CDR2 reads YYEKEE (reference sequence). There are 15 residues in the CDR3. Trimming left V 3 bases short and J 5 bases short, with 17 bases between. Here the sequenced sample was peripheral blood, taken on day 0 of AZD1222 vaccination. V and J are TRBV5-5 and TRBJ1-1; no definite D call. The clonotype originates from an adult in good health. The CDR3 DNA is TGTGCCAGCAGCTCTACCGCCGTGCGTGGGACTGAAGCTTTCTTT. Protein product: CASSSTAVRGTEAFF.